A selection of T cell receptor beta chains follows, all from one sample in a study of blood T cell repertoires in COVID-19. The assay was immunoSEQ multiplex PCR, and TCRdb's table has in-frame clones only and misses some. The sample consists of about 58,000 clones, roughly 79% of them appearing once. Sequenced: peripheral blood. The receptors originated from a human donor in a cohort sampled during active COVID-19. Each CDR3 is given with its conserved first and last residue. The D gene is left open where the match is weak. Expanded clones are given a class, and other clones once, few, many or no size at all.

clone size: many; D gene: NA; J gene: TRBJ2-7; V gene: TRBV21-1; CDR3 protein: CASSRRDRSSYEQYF; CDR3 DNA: TGTGCCAGCAGCCGCCGGGACAGAAGCTCCTACGAGCAGTACTTC
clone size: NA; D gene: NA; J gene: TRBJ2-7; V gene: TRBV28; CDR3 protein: CASSFSGSRGGSYYEQYF; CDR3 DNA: TGTGCCAGCAGTTTCAGCGGTAGCCGTGGTGGTTCCTACTACGAGCAGTACTTC
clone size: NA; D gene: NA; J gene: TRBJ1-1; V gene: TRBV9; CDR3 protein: CASSPRVGGNTEAFF; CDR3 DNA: TGTGCCAGCAGCCCCAGGGTCGGGGGGAACACTGAAGCTTTCTTT
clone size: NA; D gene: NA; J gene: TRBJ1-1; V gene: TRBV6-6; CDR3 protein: CASSYAGPSTEAFF; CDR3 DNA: TGTGCCAGCAGTTATGCAGGCCCGAGCACTGAAGCTTTCTTT
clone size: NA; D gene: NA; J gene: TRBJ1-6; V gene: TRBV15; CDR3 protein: CATSRDPGGGYNSPLHF; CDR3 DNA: TGTGCCACCAGCAGAGATCCGGGGGGCGGATATAATTCACCCCTCCACTTT
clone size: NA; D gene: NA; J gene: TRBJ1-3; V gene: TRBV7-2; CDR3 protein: CASSLTRTAGNTIYF; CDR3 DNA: TGTGCCAGCAGCTTAACCAGGACAGCTGGAAACACCATATATTTT
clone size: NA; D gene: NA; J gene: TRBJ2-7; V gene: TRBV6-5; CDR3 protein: CASSYVQGILREQYF; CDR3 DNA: TGTGCCAGCAGTTACGTGCAGGGGATACTTCGCGAGCAGTACTTC
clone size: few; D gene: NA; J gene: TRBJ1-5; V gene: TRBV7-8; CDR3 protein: CASSEQGGSNQPQHF; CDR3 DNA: TGTGCCAGCAGCGAACAGGGTGGGAGCAATCAGCCCCAGCATTTT
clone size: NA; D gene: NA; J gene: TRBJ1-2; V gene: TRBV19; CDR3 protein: CASSTGTTRTNYGYTF; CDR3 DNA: TGTGCCAGTAGTACCGGGACAACACGGACCAACTATGGCTACACCTTC
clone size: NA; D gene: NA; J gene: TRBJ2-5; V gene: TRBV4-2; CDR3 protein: CASSQYRAQETQYF; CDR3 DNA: TGTGCCAGCAGCCAATACAGGGCCCAAGAGACCCAGTACTTC
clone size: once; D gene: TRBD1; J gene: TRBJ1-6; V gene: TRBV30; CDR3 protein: CAWSPDRTRDRNSPLHF; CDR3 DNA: TGTGCCTGGAGCCCAGACCGCACTCGGGACAGAAATTCACCCCTCCACTTT
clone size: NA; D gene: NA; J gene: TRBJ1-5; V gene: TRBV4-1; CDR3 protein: CASSQEFRGSSNQPQHF; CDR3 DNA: TGCGCCAGCAGCCAAGAGTTTCGGGGATCAAGCAATCAGCCCCAGCATTTT
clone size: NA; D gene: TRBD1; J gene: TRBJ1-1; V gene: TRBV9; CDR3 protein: CASGRGQGTEAFF; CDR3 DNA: TGTGCCAGCGGCCGGGGACAGGGCACTGAAGCTTTCTTT
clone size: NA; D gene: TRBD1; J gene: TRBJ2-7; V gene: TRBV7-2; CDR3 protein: CASSFRGQGDYEQYF; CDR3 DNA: TGTGCCAGCAGCTTCAGGGGACAGGGTGACTACGAGCAGTACTTC
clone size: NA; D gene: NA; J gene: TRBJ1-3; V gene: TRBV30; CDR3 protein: CAWSVGGGPGNTIYF; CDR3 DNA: TGTGCCTGGAGTGTCGGGGGAGGTCCTGGAAACACCATATATTTT
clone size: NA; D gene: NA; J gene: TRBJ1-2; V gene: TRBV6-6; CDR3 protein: CASSHRAHYGYTF; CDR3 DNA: TGTGCCAGCAGCCACAGGGCCCACTATGGCTACACCTTC
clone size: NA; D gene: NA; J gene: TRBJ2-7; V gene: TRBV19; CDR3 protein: CASSKNPTVEQYF; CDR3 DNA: TGTGCCAGTAGTAAGAACCCTACTGTTGAGCAGTACTTC
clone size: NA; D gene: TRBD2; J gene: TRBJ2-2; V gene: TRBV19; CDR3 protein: CASSIGLAGGRTGELFF; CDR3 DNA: TGTGCCAGTAGTATAGGGCTAGCGGGAGGACGAACCGGGGAGCTGTTTTTT
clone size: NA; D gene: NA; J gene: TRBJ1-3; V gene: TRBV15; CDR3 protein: CATSRSSGNTIYF; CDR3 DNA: TGTGCCACCAGCAGATCGTCTGGAAACACCATATATTTT
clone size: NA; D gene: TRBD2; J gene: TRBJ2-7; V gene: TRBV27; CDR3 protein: CASSFTSGSQQYF; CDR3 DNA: TGTGCCAGCAGTTTTACTAGCGGGAGCCAGCAGTACTTC
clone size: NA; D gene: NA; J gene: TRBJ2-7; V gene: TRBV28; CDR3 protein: CASKLFAGPSYEQYF; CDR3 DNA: TGTGCCAGCAAACTCTTTGCAGGGCCCTCCTACGAGCAGTACTTC
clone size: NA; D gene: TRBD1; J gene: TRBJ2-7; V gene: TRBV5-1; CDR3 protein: CASSRDRGNPYEQYF; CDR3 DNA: TGCGCCAGCAGCCGGGACAGGGGGAACCCCTACGAGCAGTACTTC
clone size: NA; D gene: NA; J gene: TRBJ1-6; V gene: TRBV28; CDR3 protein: CASSLIPGVNSPLHF; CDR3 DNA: TGTGCCAGCAGTTTAATCCCAGGGGTTAATTCACCCCTCCACTTT
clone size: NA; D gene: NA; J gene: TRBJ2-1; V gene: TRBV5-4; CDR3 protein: CASSSLLRQKGDEQFF; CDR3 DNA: TGTGCCAGCAGCTCACTCCTACGACAGAAGGGGGATGAGCAGTTCTTC
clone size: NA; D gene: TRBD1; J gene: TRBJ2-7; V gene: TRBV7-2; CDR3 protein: CASSPHTWTGRLTTYEQYF; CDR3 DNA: TGTGCCAGCAGCCCCCATACCTGGACAGGGCGCCTTACTACCTACGAGCAGTACTTC
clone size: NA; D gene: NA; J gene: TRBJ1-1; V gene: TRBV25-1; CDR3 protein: CASSEYAGYGNTEAFF; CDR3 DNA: TGTGCCAGCAGTGAATACGCAGGGTATGGGAACACTGAAGCTTTCTTT
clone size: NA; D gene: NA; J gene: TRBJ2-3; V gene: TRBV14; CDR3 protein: CASSQVGGGRTDTQYF; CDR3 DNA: TGTGCCAGCAGCCAAGTGGGAGGGGGACGCACAGATACGCAGTATTTT
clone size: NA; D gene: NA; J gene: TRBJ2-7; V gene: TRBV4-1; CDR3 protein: CASSQGGQFEQYF; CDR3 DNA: TGCGCCAGCAGCCAAGGTGGTCAGTTCGAGCAGTACTTC
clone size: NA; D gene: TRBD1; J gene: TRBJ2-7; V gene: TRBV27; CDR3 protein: CASRYGGTGNYEQYF; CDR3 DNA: TGTGCCAGCAGATACGGGGGGACAGGGAATTACGAGCAGTACTTC
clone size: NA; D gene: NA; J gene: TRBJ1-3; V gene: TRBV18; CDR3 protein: CASSPPSRASGNTIYF; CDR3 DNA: TGTGCCAGCTCACCACCTTCGAGGGCCTCTGGAAACACCATATATTTT
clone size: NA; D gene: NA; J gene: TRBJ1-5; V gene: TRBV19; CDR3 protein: CASRGAGLAGNQPQHF; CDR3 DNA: TGTGCCAGTCGGGGGGCAGGGCTTGCGGGCAATCAGCCCCAGCATTTT
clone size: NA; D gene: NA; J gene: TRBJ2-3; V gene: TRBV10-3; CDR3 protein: CAISEPRQASDTQYF; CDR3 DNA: TGTGCCATCAGTGAGCCAAGACAGGCCTCCGATACGCAGTATTTT
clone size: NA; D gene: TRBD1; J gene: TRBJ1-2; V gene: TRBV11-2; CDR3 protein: CASSWDRGTTYGYTF; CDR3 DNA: TGTGCCAGCAGCTGGGACAGGGGTACGACCTATGGCTACACCTTC
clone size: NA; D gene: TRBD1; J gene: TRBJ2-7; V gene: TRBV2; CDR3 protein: CASGKTGVSYEQYF; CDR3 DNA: TGTGCCAGCGGAAAGACAGGGGTTAGTTACGAGCAGTACTTC
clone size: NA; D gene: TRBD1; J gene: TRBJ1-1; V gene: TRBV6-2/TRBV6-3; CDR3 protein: CASSLDRIDENTEAFF; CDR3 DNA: TGTGCCAGCAGCCTGGACAGGATAGATGAGAACACTGAAGCTTTCTTT
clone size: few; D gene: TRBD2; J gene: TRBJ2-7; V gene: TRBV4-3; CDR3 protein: CASSQELAGTYEQYF; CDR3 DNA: TGCGCCAGCAGCCAAGAACTAGCGGGGACCTACGAGCAGTACTTC
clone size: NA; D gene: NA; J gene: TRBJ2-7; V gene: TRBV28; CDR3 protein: CASSFTAGSYEQYF; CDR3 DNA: TGTGCCAGCAGTTTTACGGCGGGGTCCTACGAGCAGTACTTC
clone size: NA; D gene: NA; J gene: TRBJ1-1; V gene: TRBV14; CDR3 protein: CASSQDRGAGTEAFF; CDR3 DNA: TGTGCCAGCAGCCAAGATCGGGGCGCGGGGACTGAAGCTTTCTTT
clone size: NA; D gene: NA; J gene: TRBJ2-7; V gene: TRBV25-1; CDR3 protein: CASSETYVDEQYF; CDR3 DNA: TGTGCCAGCAGTGAAACCTATGTGGACGAGCAGTACTTC
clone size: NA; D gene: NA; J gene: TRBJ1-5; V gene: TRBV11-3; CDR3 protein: CASSLDTRVGQLDSNQPQHF; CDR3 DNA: TGTGCCAGCAGCTTAGATACCCGGGTCGGACAGCTCGATAGCAATCAGCCCCAGCATTTT
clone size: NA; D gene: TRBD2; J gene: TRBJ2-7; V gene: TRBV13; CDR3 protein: CASSFGSGISYEQYF; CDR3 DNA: TGTGCCAGCAGCTTCGGTAGCGGGATCTCCTACGAGCAGTACTTC
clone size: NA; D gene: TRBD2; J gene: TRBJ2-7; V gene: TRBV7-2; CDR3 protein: CASSFGGGNYEQYF; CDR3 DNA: TGTGCCAGCAGCTTTGGCGGGGGGAACTACGAGCAGTACTTC
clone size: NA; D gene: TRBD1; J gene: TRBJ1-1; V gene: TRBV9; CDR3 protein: CASSVGGAGGTEAFF; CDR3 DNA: TGTGCCAGCAGCGTAGGCGGGGCAGGGGGCACTGAAGCTTTCTTT
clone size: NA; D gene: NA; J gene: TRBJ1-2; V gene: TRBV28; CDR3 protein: CASSLIQGGYTF; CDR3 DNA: TGTGCCAGCAGTTTAATCCAGGGTGGCTACACCTTC
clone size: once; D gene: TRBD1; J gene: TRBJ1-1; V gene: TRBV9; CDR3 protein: CASSWDSRTEAFF; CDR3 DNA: TGTGCCAGCAGCTGGGACAGTCGGACTGAAGCTTTCTTT
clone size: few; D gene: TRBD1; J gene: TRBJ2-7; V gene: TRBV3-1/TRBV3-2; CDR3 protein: CASSQDLAGQGSAEQYF; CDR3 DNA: TGTGCCAGCAGCCAAGATTTGGCCGGACAGGGGTCCGCCGAGCAGTACTTC
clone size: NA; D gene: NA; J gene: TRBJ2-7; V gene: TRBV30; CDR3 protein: CAWSPQSGHEQYF; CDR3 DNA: TGTGCCTGGAGCCCTCAGAGCGGCCACGAGCAGTACTTC
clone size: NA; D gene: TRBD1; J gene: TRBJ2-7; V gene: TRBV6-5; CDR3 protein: CASRGTGFRYEQYF; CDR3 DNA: TGTGCCAGCAGGGGGACAGGCTTTCGCTACGAGCAGTACTTC
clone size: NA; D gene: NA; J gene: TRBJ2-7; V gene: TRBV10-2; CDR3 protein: CASSDDRSREQYF; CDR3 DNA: TGCGCCAGCAGTGACGACAGGTCTCGAGAGCAGTACTTC
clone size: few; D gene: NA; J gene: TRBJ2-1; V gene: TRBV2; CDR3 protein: CASSYAEQFF; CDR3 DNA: TGTGCCAGCAGTTACGCGGAGCAGTTCTTC
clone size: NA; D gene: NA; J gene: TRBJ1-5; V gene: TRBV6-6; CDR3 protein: CASSYESVFSNQPQHF; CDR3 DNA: TGTGCCAGCAGTTACGAGAGCGTGTTTAGCAATCAGCCCCAGCATTTT
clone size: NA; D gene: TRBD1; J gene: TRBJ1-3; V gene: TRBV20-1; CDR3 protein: CSASDRGSGNTIYF; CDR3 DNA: TGCAGTGCTAGTGACAGGGGGTCTGGAAACACCATATATTTT
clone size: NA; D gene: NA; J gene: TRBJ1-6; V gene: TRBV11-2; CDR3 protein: CASSPPWGGHNSPLHF; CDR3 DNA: TGTGCCAGCAGCCCCCCGTGGGGAGGCCATAATTCACCCCTCCACTTT
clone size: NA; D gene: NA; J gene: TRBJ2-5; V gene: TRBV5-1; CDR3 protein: CASSSYTQETQYF; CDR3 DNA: TGCGCCAGCAGCTCATACACCCAAGAGACCCAGTACTTC
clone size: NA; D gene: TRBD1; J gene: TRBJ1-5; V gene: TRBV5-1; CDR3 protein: CASSPGTGGNQPQHF; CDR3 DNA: TGCGCCAGCAGCCCGGGGACAGGGGGCAATCAGCCCCAGCATTTT
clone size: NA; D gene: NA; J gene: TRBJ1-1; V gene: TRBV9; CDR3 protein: CASSVESGTLRGTEAFF; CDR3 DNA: TGTGCCAGCAGCGTAGAGAGCGGGACCCTGCGGGGCACTGAAGCTTTCTTT